One sample yielded the 27 T cell receptor beta chains listed below, sequenced in a study of T-cell reconstitution after alpha-beta-depleted transplantation in children. Unique molecular identifiers featured in how the TCRbeta library was prepared. TCRdb fed the PCR reads into MiXCR, producing one record per CDR3 protein. There are hundreds of thousands of distinct CDR3 sequences in the sample; about 16% occur only once, and 5% lies in the top ten. The source was PBMCs, mostly from graft donor cells, collected 360 days after TCRalphabeta/CD19-depleted stem cell transplant. The source is a male patient between 10 and 17 years old who had a stem cell transplant for acute lymphoblastic leukemia, so the T cells may come from the graft donor.

A few counts support this clonotype. The chain recombines TRBV7-2 with TRBJ2-7, with D maybe TRBD1 (5 bases). Trimming took off 5 bases at V and 3 bases at J, with 20 bases between the two ends. Germline V CDR1 and CDR2: SGHTA, FQGNSA. The CDR3 totals 16 residues. The CDR3 spells CASSISGWGLDYEQYF. CDR3 sequence (DNA): TGTGCCAGCAGCATCTCCGGTTGGGGCCTGGACTACGAGCAGTACTTC. The variable domain in full, completed from reference TRBV7-2 and TRBJ2-7, reads GAGVSQSPSNKVTEKGKDVELRCDPISGHTALYWYRQSLGQGLEFLIYFQGNSAPDKSGLPSDRFSAERTGGSVSTLTIQRTQQEDSAVYLCASSISGWGLDYEQYFGPGTRLTVT.

The chain combines TRBV2 with TRBJ2-1; 8 bases are a match to TRBD2. V trimming: 4 bases; J trimming: 4 bases; junction bases outside the gene matches: 6. Germline loops: CDR1 SNHLY, CDR2 FYNNEI. This CDR3 spans 15 amino acids. The CDR3 sequence is CASSAKAGDYNEQFF. The CDR3 DNA reads TGTGCCAGCAGTGCTAAAGCGGGAGATTACAATGAGCAGTTCTTC.

This clonotype has just a few counts. The chain employs TRBV4-2 and TRBJ2-7; 10 bases align to TRBD1. Germline CDR1 LGHNA, CDR2 YNFKEQ. The trim removed 2 bases at V and 0 bases at J, leaving 4 bases unmatched. The CDR3 contains 16 residues. The CDR3 here is CASSQMGQGTSYEQYF. CDR3 nucleotide sequence: TGTGCCAGCAGCCAAATGGGACAGGGGACCTCCTACGAGCAGTACTTC.

This clonotype occurred a few times. V is TRBV27 and J is TRBJ2-7; TRBD1 agrees at 7 bases. Per the germline V gene, CDR1 is MNHEY and CDR2 is SMNVEV (reference sequence). V gave up 5 bases and J gave up 0 bases; unmatched junction bases: 4. CDR3 length: 14 amino acids. CDR3 nucleotide sequence: TGTGCCAGCAGTCTGAGGGGGCACTCCTACGAGCAGTACTTC. This encodes CASSLRGHSYEQYF.

This sequence joins TRBV12-3 or TRBV12-4 and TRBJ1-1; D uncertain. The CDR3 has 14 amino acids. The ends were cut back, 6 bases at V and 1 base at J, with 12 bases in the middle. This chain's CDR3 is CASSPGRRNTEAFF. The CDR3 DNA reads TGTGCCAGCAGCCCCGGGCGGCGGAACACTGAAGCTTTCTTT.

Only a few counts were recorded for this clonotype. The chain joins TRBV5-1 to TRBJ2-1, with 11 bases identical to TRBD2. The CDR3 runs 16 residues. CDR1 is SGHRS, CDR2 YFSETQ, per germline. The junction had 11 bases not matched to a gene; V was cut back by 2 bases and J by 10 bases. This CDR3 is CASSFIGTSGSSEQFF. CDR3 in DNA: TGCGCCAGCAGCTTCATCGGAACTAGCGGGAGTAGCGAGCAGTTCTTC.

This clonotype was seen repeatedly, ten times or more. The chain has TRBV20-1 and TRBJ2-5, with D perhaps TRBD1 (5 bases). Germline lookup yields CDR1 DFQATT and CDR2 SNEGSKA (reference sequence). This CDR3 contains 15 residues. Trimming left V 3 bases short and J 2 bases short, with 16 bases between. The CDR3 spells CSASRGSTGQETQYF. CDR3 nucleotides: TGCAGTGCTAGCAGAGGCTCTACAGGACAAGAGACCCAGTACTTC.

This clonotype was detected a few times. The CDR3, as DNA: TGTGCCAGCAGCCCGGGCGGGACAGTGCGAACCTACGAGCAGTACTTC. Translating gives CASSPGGTVRTYEQYF. The V call is TRBV7-6, the J call TRBJ2-7; D might be TRBD1 (7 bases). This CDR3 comprises 16 residues. Germline CDR1 reads SGHVS; CDR2 reads FNYEAQ. V was pared by 5 bases and J by 2 bases, with 19 bases between.

In its sample, this clonotype was seen a few times. The V call is TRBV7-2, the J call TRBJ2-3; D unresolved. Per the germline V gene, CDR1 is SGHTA and CDR2 is FQGNSA. The CDR3 totals 14 residues. Trimming shortened V by 5 bases and J by 1 base, and 10 bases separated the two germline ends. This CDR3 is CASSPWSGTDTQYF. CDR3 bases: TGTGCCAGCAGCCCGTGGTCTGGCACAGATACGCAGTATTTT.

In its sample, this clonotype was seen a few times. This sequence joins TRBV19 and TRBJ2-2; 7 bases align to TRBD1. In germline, CDR1 is LNHDA, CDR2 SQIVND (reference sequence). The CDR3 sequence is 16 residues long. V was pared by 7 bases and J by 2 bases, with 10 bases of the junction left unmatched. CDR3 loop: CASTHTGTANTGELFF. In nucleotides, the CDR3 is TGTGCCAGTACCCACACCGGGACAGCTAACACCGGGGAGCTGTTTTTT.

The CDR3 region has the DNA TGCGCCAGCAGCCAAGTTGGAGGGCCTGGTGGAAACACCATATATTTT. This encodes CASSQVGGPGGNTIYF. The chain links TRBV4-1 to TRBJ1-3, with no clear D. Trimming left V 1 base short and J 3 bases short, with 13 bases between. CDR1 is MGHRA and CDR2 is YSYEKL in the germline V gene. The CDR3 loop spans 16 amino acids.

There are a few counts of this clonotype. The gene calls are TRBV29-1 and TRBJ1-6, with TRBD1 matching 7 bases. CDR1 and CDR2 from the germline V gene are SQVTM and ANQGSEA. The CDR3 loop spans 13 amino acids. J gave up 7 bases and V 7 bases, and 7 bases lay outside the gene matches. CDR3 bases: TGCAGCGCCGGGACAGCGCAAAATTCACCCCTCCACTTT. It is translated as CSAGTAQNSPLHF.

This sequence joins TRBV6-1 and TRBJ2-5, with a weak D call TRBD2 (6 bases). V was trimmed by 6 bases and J by 3 bases, leaving 17 bases between them. Germline V gives CDR1 MNHNS, CDR2 SASEGT. The CDR3 has 15 residues. The CDR3 is CASRSGGRTEETQYF. The DNA of the CDR3 is TGTGCCAGCAGATCCGGGGGAAGGACGGAAGAGACCCAGTACTTC.

V gene TRBV11-3 combines with J gene TRBJ1-1; D may be TRBD1 (5 bases). The germline V gene encodes CDR1 SGHNT and CDR2 YENEEA. Deletions cut 2 bases from V and 0 bases from J, with 16 bases between. The CDR3 loop spans 17 amino acids. As DNA, the CDR3 is TGTGCCAGCAGCTTACCCACAGCCGGGGGGATGAACACTGAAGCTTTCTTT. As protein: CASSLPTAGGMNTEAFF.

The chain is built from TRBV7-9 and TRBJ2-2, with D possibly TRBD2 on 6 matching bases. Germline V gene lookup returns CDR1 SEHNR and CDR2 FQNEAQ (reference sequence). V gave up 5 bases and J gave up 3 bases, with 13 bases separating them. CDR3 length equals 15 residues. The CDR3 nucleotides are TGTGCCAGCAGCCCTACCGGGGAGGACACCGGGGAGCTGTTTTTT. This codes for CASSPTGEDTGELFF.

The V gene is TRBV11-2, the J gene TRBJ2-1, with 11 bases identical to TRBD2. The CDR3 has 16 amino acids. From germline, CDR1 is SGHAT and CDR2 FQNNGV. The V gene end was trimmed by 7 bases and the J gene end by 4 bases; junction bases not matched to a gene: 9. CDR3 DNA sequence: TGTGCCAGCACCACATCTACTAGCGGGAGATACAATGAGCAGTTCTTC. Translating gives CASTTSTSGRYNEQFF. The variable domain in full, with the rest retrieved from reference TRBV11-2 and TRBJ2-1, is EAGVAQSPRYKIIEKRQSVAFWCNPISGHATLYWYQQILGQGPKLLIQFQNNGVVDDSQLPKDRFSAERLKGVDSTLKIQPAKLEDSAVYLCASTTSTSGRYNEQFFGPGTRLTVL.

The chain couples TRBV12-3 or TRBV12-4 to TRBJ2-2; no clear D. The CDR3 has 12 amino acids. The V end was cut by 7 bases, the J end by 5 bases, with 8 bases between. The CDR3 here is CASTVWTGELFF. The CDR3 DNA follows: TGTGCCAGCACGGTATGGACCGGGGAGCTGTTTTTT.

This clonotype was seen a few times. V is TRBV12-3 or TRBV12-4 and J is TRBJ1-1; perhaps TRBD1 as D (6 bases). Trimming stripped 1 base from V and 11 bases from J, with 11 bases between. There are 12 residues in the CDR3. The CDR3: CASSLDNREAFF. The CDR3 coding sequence is TGTGCCAGCAGTTTAGATAACAGGGAGGCTTTCTTT.

This clonotype was observed a handful of times. The V call is TRBV20-1, the J call TRBJ2-7, with D perhaps given as TRBD1 or TRBD2 (5 bases each). The CDR3 is 13 residues long. Germline assignment: CDR1 DFQATT and CDR2 SNEGSKA (reference sequence). The CDR3 coding sequence is TGCAGCACTCCCGGGACCTTTTCCTACGAGCAGTACTTC. Translating it yields CSTPGTFSYEQYF.

This clonotype was seen many times. The CDR3 region is CASSLGLAGTYNEQFF. Here the CDR3 DNA reads TGCGCCAGCAGCTTGGGACTAGCGGGAACCTACAATGAGCAGTTCTTC. V is TRBV5-1 and J is TRBJ2-1; 11 bases match TRBD2. The CDR3 is 16 residues long. The germline V gene encodes CDR1 SGHRS and CDR2 YFSETQ. Germline trimming cut 0 bases from V and 2 bases from J; bases unmatched to any gene: 1.

On this clonotype: As the CDR3 is not closed by the conserved phenylalanine or tryptophan, this likely results from a read error. The chain combines TRBV29-1 with TRBJ1-3; 7 bases match TRBD1. V trimming: 3 bases; J trimming: 4 bases; junction bases outside the gene matches: 12. Per the germline V gene, CDR1 is SQVTM and CDR2 is ANQGSEA. The CDR3 consists of 16 residues. The CDR3 nucleotides read TGCAGCGTTGACCCCCCTGACAGGGCTTACGGAAACACCATATATGTT. Encoded protein: CSVDPPDRAYGNTIYV.

This clonotype was seen only a few times. The chain uses TRBV7-9 and TRBJ2-1, with a weak D call TRBD2 (5 bases). This CDR3 spans 14 amino acids. V lost 1 base to trimming and J lost 7 bases, with 11 bases between them. CDR1 is SEHNR, CDR2 FQNEAQ, per germline (reference sequence). This chain's CDR3 is CASSLVPGRNEQFF. CDR3 nucleotides: TGTGCCAGCAGCTTAGTTCCGGGGAGAAATGAGCAGTTCTTC.

The chain employs TRBV5-1 and TRBJ2-5; 9 bases are a match to TRBD1. V shed 1 base, J shed 4 bases, and the junction held 5 bases outside the gene matches. The CDR3 contains 15 residues. CDR1 and CDR2 (germline): SGHRS, YFSETQ. The CDR3 DNA follows: TGCGCCAGCAGCTTGATGGGACAGGGTCCAGAGACCCAGTACTTC. Its translation: CASSLMGQGPETQYF.

This clonotype was counted many times. The V call is TRBV12-3 or TRBV12-4, the J call TRBJ2-7, with 9 bases that match TRBD1. Trimming took 2 bases from V and 3 from J; bases not matched to a gene: 2. The CDR3 covers 14 residues. The CDR3, as DNA: TGTGCCAGCAGTTTATGGACAGGGGACTACGAGCAGTACTTC. Protein: CASSLWTGDYEQYF.

This clonotype was seen a single time. This chain joins TRBV5-1 and TRBJ2-5, with 7 bases identical to TRBD1. The CDR3 covers 15 residues. The germline V gene encodes CDR1 SGHRS and CDR2 YFSETQ. Losses at the gene ends were 3 bases for V and 6 bases for J; bases not matched to a gene: 11. The CDR3 sequence is CASSSLPTGTKTQYF. CDR3 sequence (DNA): TGCGCCAGCAGCTCACTACCGACAGGGACGAAGACCCAGTACTTC. The full variable domain, its missing parts supplied by reference TRBV5-1 and TRBJ2-5, is KAGVTQTPRYLIKTRGQQVTLSCSPISGHRSVSWYQQTPGQGLQFLFEYFSETQRNKGNFPGRFSGRQFSNSRSEMNVSTLELGDSALYLCASSSLPTGTKTQYFGPGTRLLVL.

This clonotype was picked up many times. This chain uses TRBV11-1 with TRBJ2-2; 7 bases are a match to TRBD2. In germline, CDR1 is SGHAT, CDR2 FQDESV (reference sequence). V gave up 8 bases and J gave up 6 bases; unmatched junction bases: 9. This CDR3 comprises 14 residues. The CDR3 sequence: CASLPGLRAGELFF. The DNA of the CDR3 is TGTGCCAGCTTACCGGGACTAAGGGCCGGGGAGCTGTTTTTT. The whole variable domain, remainder taken from reference TRBV11-1 and TRBJ2-2, is EAEVAQSPRYKITEKSQAVAFWCDPISGHATLYWYRQILGQGPELLVQFQDESVVDDSQLPKDRFSAERLKGVDSTLKIQPAELGDSAMYLCASLPGLRAGELFFGEGSRLTVL.

In its sample, this clonotype was seen a few times. This chain uses TRBV6-5 with TRBJ1-1; no reliable D call. The CDR3 has 13 residues. Between the trimmed V and J ends, which lost 3 bases and 7 bases, there was a span of 12 bases. The germline CDR1 and CDR2 sequences are MNHEY and SVGAGI. In DNA form, the CDR3 reads TGTGCCAGCAGTTATTACATGGACCTTGAAGCTTTCTTT. It codes for CASSYYMDLEAFF.